The 32 T cell receptor beta chains below were found in one sample sequenced in a study of T cell responses to AZD1222 COVID-19 vaccine. The table came from immunoSEQ multiplex PCR; TCRdb's copy has only in-frame clones and leaves some out. The sample contains 99,000 or so clones, around nine tenths of which appear only once. Specimen: peripheral blood, collected 28 days after the second dose of the MenACWY control vaccine. The receptors here all came from an adult who received the MenACWY meningococcal vaccine as a control.

The CDR3 is CASSPSGGQAYEQYF. The DNA for the CDR3 is TGTGCCAGTAGCCCATCCGGGGGACAGGCCTACGAGCAGTACTTC. The rearrangement joins TRBV19 to TRBJ2-7; TRBD1 matches 8 bases. CDR3 size: 15 residues. Germline V lookup: CDR1 LNHDA, CDR2 SQIVND (reference sequence). The trim removed 6 bases at V and 2 bases at J, leaving 9 bases unmatched.

The chain employs TRBV3-1 (or the pseudogene TRBV3-2) and TRBJ2-7; 10 positions match TRBD1. Germline CDR1 LGHDT, CDR2 YNNKEL (reference sequence). Trimming removed 5 bases from V and 2 bases from J; junction bases left unmatched: 3. This CDR3 is built from 14 residues. CDR3 nucleotide sequence: TGTGCCAGCAGCACCGGGACAGGGGCCTACGAGCAGTACTTC. Translation gives CASSTGTGAYEQYF.

The chain has TRBV9 and TRBJ1-4; D is ambiguous. The V end was cut by 0 bases, the J end by 0 bases, with 6 bases between. Per the germline V gene, CDR1 is SGDLS and CDR2 is YYNGEE. The CDR3 is 15 amino acids. In nucleotides, the CDR3 is TGTGCCAGCAGCGTAGGCTGGGCAACTAATGAAAAACTGTTTTTT. Translation gives CASSVGWATNEKLFF.

The genes are TRBV19 and TRBJ2-6; 9 nucleotides match TRBD1. V lost 6 bases and J lost 2; bases outside the gene matches: 8. The CDR3 spans 17 residues. Germline V gene sequence: CDR1 LNHDA, CDR2 SQIVND (reference sequence). The CDR3 sequence: CASSIGTGTAGANVLTF. As DNA, the CDR3 is TGTGCCAGTAGCATTGGGACAGGGACCGCTGGGGCCAACGTCCTGACTTTC.

The rearrangement links TRBV19 to TRBJ2-7; 11 nucleotides match TRBD1. The CDR3 runs to 14 residues. The V segment lost 5 bases and the J segment 6 bases; nucleotides outside the gene matches: 6. The germline V gene has CDR1 LNHDA and CDR2 SQIVND (reference sequence). CDR3 residues: CASSPGQGAGEQYF. CDR3 bases: TGTGCCAGTAGTCCAGGACAGGGGGCGGGCGAGCAGTACTTC.

The chain carries TRBV6-2 or TRBV6-3 and TRBJ2-3; 8 bases align to TRBD1. This CDR3 comprises 16 residues. Germline assignment: CDR1 MNHEY and CDR2 SVGEGT. V shed 2 bases, J shed 2 bases, and the junction held 6 bases outside the gene matches. CDR3 protein: CASSYGRGPTTDTQYF. The CDR3 DNA reads as TGTGCCAGCAGTTACGGCAGGGGGCCAACCACAGATACGCAGTATTTT.

Only one count was recorded for this clone. The chain links TRBV18 to TRBJ2-3; 7 bases line up with TRBD1. Germline V gives CDR1 KGHSH, CDR2 LQKENI. This CDR3 has 15 residues. V was clipped by 3 bases and J by 2 bases; unmatched bases: 5. The CDR3, as DNA: TGTGCCAGCTCACCCACAGGGGACCTCACAGATACGCAGTATTTT. This sequence encodes CASSPTGDLTDTQYF.

This sequence joins TRBV6-2 or TRBV6-3 and TRBJ1-5; D may be TRBD1 (5 bases). V gave up 4 bases and J gave up 6 bases, with 22 bases separating them. This CDR3 region has 17 residues. Germline lookup yields CDR1 MNHEY and CDR2 SVGEGT. DNA of the CDR3: TGTGCCAGCAGTTCCCTCCTAGGGGAGGTATCGGGTCAGCCCCAGCATTTT. Amino acids: CASSSLLGEVSGQPQHF.

Notes on this clone: Other DNA sequences within the sample encode an identical CDR3. The chain uses TRBV9 and TRBJ1-1; maybe TRBD1 (6 bases). The CDR3 covers 15 residues. With 2 bases removed from V and 5 bases from J, the gap between germline ends came to 16 bases. The germline V gene encodes CDR1 SGDLS and CDR2 YYNGEE. CDR3 nucleotides: TGTGCCAGCAGCGTTCGTCCGGGGGCAGGGACTGAAGCTTTCTTT. Its translation is CASSVRPGAGTEAFF.

This sequence joins TRBV13 and TRBJ2-3, with D perhaps TRBD2 (5 bases). The CDR3 runs 15 residues. Germline-derived CDR1 and CDR2 are PRHDT and FYEKMQ (reference sequence). Trimming pared 1 base from V and 0 bases from J, leaving 8 bases between. Written as DNA, the CDR3 is TGTGCCAGCAGCTTAGAACGGGGTAGCACAGATACGCAGTATTTT. It translates to CASSLERGSTDTQYF.

J is TRBJ2-4 and V is TRBV5-4; tentatively, D is TRBD2 (6 bases). The V end lost 4 bases, the J end lost 3 bases, and 11 bases lay between the germline ends. Germline CDR1 SGHNT, CDR2 YYREEE (reference sequence). The CDR3 is 14 amino acids. Written as DNA, the CDR3 is TGTGCCAGCAGCGAGGGGACTGGCAAAAACATTCAGTACTTC. It translates to CASSEGTGKNIQYF.

The rearrangement uses TRBV10-3 and TRBJ2-1; TRBD1 agrees at 9 bases. V dropped 8 bases and J dropped 4; count of bases not matched to a gene: 6. Germline CDR1 and CDR2: ENHRY and SYGVKD. The CDR3 covers 14 residues. CDR3 loop: CAIRKDRGYNEQFF. The DNA for the CDR3 is TGTGCCATCCGGAAAGACAGGGGGTACAATGAGCAGTTCTTC.

The chain carries TRBV7-2 and TRBJ2-7, with no clear D. The CDR3 is made up of 13 amino acids. CDR1 is SGHTA and CDR2 is FQGNSA in the germline V gene. V was trimmed by 3 bases and J by 0 bases, leaving 6 bases between them. The CDR3 DNA reads as TGTGCCAGCAGCTTTGGAAGCTCCTACGAGCAGTACTTC. Translation: CASSFGSSYEQYF.

The chain is built from TRBV28 and TRBJ1-2, with D tentatively TRBD1 (6 bases). Between the trimmed V and J ends, which lost 6 bases and 1 base, there was a span of 15 bases. The germline V gene encodes CDR1 MDHEN and CDR2 SYDVKM. The CDR3 has 15 amino acids. DNA for the CDR3: TGTGCCAGCAGCCTAGGGAGGACAGTTAACTATGGCTACACCTTC. It yields the protein CASSLGRTVNYGYTF.

This sequence joins TRBV2 and TRBJ2-7, with D tentatively TRBD2 (5 bases). The CDR3 extends over 14 amino acids. Germline-derived CDR1 and CDR2 are SNHLY and FYNNEI. V was shortened by 2 bases and J by 4 bases, with 12 bases between the two germline ends. The CDR3 bases are TGTGCCAGCAGTGAAATGGGGAGCCGGTACGAGCAGTACTTC. Translation gives CASSEMGSRYEQYF.

This clone was observed a handful of times. V is TRBV6-5 and J is TRBJ2-5; the D gene is possibly TRBD1 (5 bases). Per germline, CDR1 MNHEY and CDR2 SVGAGI. V was cut by 6 bases and J by 7 bases, with 12 bases left in between. This CDR3 has 12 residues. The CDR3 region has the DNA TGTGCCAGCAGAGGACACATCGGGACCCAGTACTTC. It encodes CASRGHIGTQYF.

The chain recombines TRBV4-1 with TRBJ2-7; 7 bases match TRBD2. The CDR3 length is 17 residues. The germline V gene encodes CDR1 MGHRA and CDR2 YSYEKL. The J segment lost 0 bases and the V segment lost 4 bases, leaving 12 bases of the junction unmatched. The CDR3 nucleotides read TGCGCCAGCAGCCCCAGACTGGGGCGGGGGAGCTCCTACGAGCAGTACTTC. Encoded protein: CASSPRLGRGSSYEQYF.

The chain combines TRBV29-1 with TRBJ2-3; D gene uncertain. Trimming removed 4 bases from V and 1 base from J, with 6 bases in between. The CDR3 extends over 12 amino acids. Germline loops: CDR1 SQVTM, CDR2 ANQGSEA. CDR3: CSVVRGTDTQYF. The CDR3 DNA reads TGCAGCGTTGTCCGTGGCACAGATACGCAGTATTTT.

The J gene is TRBJ1-5, the V gene TRBV24-1, with a tentative D call TRBD1 (6 bases). This CDR3 contains 14 residues. The germline V gene encodes CDR1 KGHDR and CDR2 SFDVKD. V was clipped by 9 bases and J by 3 bases, with 14 bases between them. The chain's CDR3 is CATSLGGHNQPQHF. CDR3 nucleotides: TGTGCCACCTCGCTAGGGGGGCACAATCAGCCCCAGCATTTT.

This clone was observed once. The rearrangement links TRBV18 to TRBJ1-1; maybe TRBD1 (6 bases). The CDR3 contains 15 residues. Per germline, CDR1 KGHSH and CDR2 LQKENI. The V and J ends lost 3 bases and 3 bases respectively, with 14 bases between them. The CDR3: CASSPALDSYTEAFF. The CDR3 bases are TGTGCCAGCTCACCCGCGCTGGACAGCTACACTGAAGCTTTCTTT.

V usage is TRBV7-2 and J usage is TRBJ1-2; tentatively, D is TRBD1 (5 bases). V was cut by 1 base and J by 8 bases, with 23 bases left in between. CDR1 is SGHTA, CDR2 FQGNSA, per germline. The CDR3 covers 17 residues. The CDR3 nucleotides are TGTGCCAGCAGCTTAGGTAGTGGAACAGGCACCGTAGGAGGCTACACCTTC. Translated, it gives CASSLGSGTGTVGGYTF.

This clone appeared a few times. The chain links TRBV19 to TRBJ1-6, with unresolved D. The V gene lost 4 bases and the J gene lost 4 bases, with 17 bases spanning the gap. The germline gives CDR1 LNHDA, CDR2 SQIVND (reference sequence). There are 17 residues in the CDR3. The CDR3 nucleotides read TGTGCCAGTAGTAAAAAGCCGGACGGAAGTTATAATTCACCCCTCCACTTT. The encoded protein is CASSKKPDGSYNSPLHF.

This chain joins TRBV6-4 and TRBJ1-4; TRBD1 agrees at 11 bases. This CDR3 spans 18 amino acids. CDR1 is MRHNA, CDR2 SNTAGT, per germline. Losses at the gene ends were 0 bases for V and 8 bases for J; bases not matched to a gene: 11. The CDR3 DNA reads TGTGCCAGCAGTGACTCCGGGACAGGGGGGTCCGTCTGGGAAAAACTGTTTTTT. It translates to CASSDSGTGGSVWEKLFF.

V gene TRBV11-2 combines with J gene TRBJ1-1; D is perhaps TRBD1 (5 bases). This CDR3 contains 13 residues. Germline V CDR1 and CDR2: SGHAT, FQNNGV. V dropped 3 bases and J dropped 1 base, with 6 bases sitting between them. CDR3 DNA: TGTGCCAGCAGCTTTGGGGGGAACACTGAAGCTTTCTTT. Protein sequence: CASSFGGNTEAFF.

The chain recombines TRBV18 with TRBJ1-4; D is perhaps TRBD1 (5 bases). The CDR3 spans 16 residues. The V end lost 2 bases, the J end lost 8 bases, and 18 bases lay between the germline ends. CDR1 and CDR2 from the germline V gene are KGHSH and LQKENI. The CDR3: CASSPDFRRAVEKLFF. CDR3 bases: TGTGCCAGCTCACCAGATTTCCGCAGGGCCGTAGAAAAACTGTTTTTT.

This clone was counted once. V is TRBV19 and J is TRBJ2-6; 8 nucleotides agree with TRBD1. CDR3 length equals 17 residues. Germline CDR1 and CDR2: LNHDA and SQIVND (reference sequence). V lost 10 bases and J lost 2; bases outside the gene matches: 13. The CDR3 here is CATSKGTGFAGANVLTF. The CDR3, as DNA: TGTGCCACGAGCAAGGGGACAGGCTTTGCTGGGGCCAACGTCCTGACTTTC.

The DNA for the CDR3 is TGTGCCAGCAGTGCCACACCGGGACAGGTCTACAATGAGCAGTTCTTC. Translating it yields CASSATPGQVYNEQFF. J is TRBJ2-1 and V is TRBV6-1, with 8 bases that match TRBD1. The junction had 8 bases not matched to a gene; V was cut back by 4 bases and J by 3 bases. The CDR3 has 16 amino acids. From germline, CDR1 is MNHNS and CDR2 SASEGT.

The V gene is TRBV18, the J gene TRBJ1-1; D is undetermined. Germline CDR1 is KGHSH and CDR2 is LQKENI. CDR3 length: 15 amino acids. Trimming took off 3 bases at V and 0 bases at J, with 11 bases between the two ends. In DNA, the CDR3 is TGTGCCAGCTCACCCCTCGATCGGTTGAACACTGAAGCTTTCTTT. As protein: CASSPLDRLNTEAFF. Together with reference TRBV18 and TRBJ1-1, the CDR3 gives the full variable domain: NAGVMQNPRHLVRRRGQEARLRCSPMKGHSHVYWYRQLPEEGLKFMVYLQKENIIDESGMPKERFSAEFPKEGPSILRIQQVVRGDSAAYFCASSPLDRLNTEAFFGQGTRLTVV.

V usage is TRBV28 and J usage is TRBJ2-7; TRBD1 matches 8 bases. The CDR3 has 17 amino acids. With V trimmed by 3 bases and J by 3 bases, 13 bases remained unmatched. The germline CDR1 and CDR2 sequences are MDHEN and SYDVKM. In DNA form, the CDR3 reads TGTGCCAGCAGTTTCCCGCCCGGGCGGGACAGGTTCTACGAGCAGTACTTC. It codes for CASSFPPGRDRFYEQYF. The variable domain in full, completed from reference TRBV28 and TRBJ2-7, reads DVKVTQSSRYLVKRTGEKVFLECVQDMDHENMFWYRQDPGLGLRLIYFSYDVKMKEKGDIPEGYSVSREKKERFSLILESASTNQTSMYLCASSFPPGRDRFYEQYFGPGTRLTVT.

This chain connects TRBV9 to TRBJ2-3, with D unclear. CDR1 is SGDLS and CDR2 is YYNGEE in the germline V gene. Trimming pared 4 bases from V and 6 bases from J, leaving 9 bases between. The CDR3 loop spans 12 amino acids. CDR3 coding DNA: TGTGCCAGCAGCCCTACTGGGGATACGCAGTATTTT. This gives the protein CASSPTGDTQYF.

The chain links TRBV4-2 to TRBJ1-5; D is perhaps TRBD1 (5 bases). Germline V lookup: CDR1 LGHNA, CDR2 YNFKEQ. The CDR3 consists of 15 residues. Trimming stripped 4 bases from V and 5 bases from J, with 15 bases between. The CDR3 nucleotides are TGTGCCAGCAGCCGCGGGACCCTCGAGGATCAGCCCCAGCATTTT. Amino acids: CASSRGTLEDQPQHF.

The V and J genes are TRBV2 and TRBJ1-5; 7 bases align to TRBD1. Germline CDR1 and CDR2: SNHLY and FYNNEI. The CDR3 is made up of 13 amino acids. The J segment lost 4 bases and the V segment lost 7 bases, leaving 4 bases of the junction unmatched. The CDR3 protein is CASTGDRNQPQHF. For the CDR3, the DNA is TGTGCCAGCACGGGGGACAGAAATCAGCCCCAGCATTTT.